Below, 14 T cell receptor beta chains from the same sample are listed, as sequenced in a study of T cells after yellow fever vaccination. TCRdb reanalysed the 5' RACE reads using MiXCR and keeps one entry per CDR3 protein. The sample lists some 500,000 distinct CDR3 sequences, less than 15% occurring once. Source: PBMCs, taken on the day of the yellow fever booster vaccination. The receptors stem from a man aged 25-40 years who received the YFV17D yellow fever vaccine.

In this sample, this clonotype turned up a few times. This chain uses TRBV15 with TRBJ1-1; TRBD1 matches 7 bases. Losses at the gene ends were 5 bases for V and 0 bases for J; bases not matched to a gene: 3. CDR3 length: 14 residues. The germline gives CDR1 LNHNV, CDR2 YYDKDF (reference sequence). The CDR3 region is CATSPGGMNTEAFF. For the CDR3, the DNA is TGTGCCACCAGCCCAGGGGGGATGAACACTGAAGCTTTCTTT.

This clonotype was recorded a few times. This chain uses TRBV20-1 with TRBJ2-7, with D possibly TRBD1 on 6 matching bases. This CDR3 spans 12 amino acids. Trimming stripped 5 bases from V and 5 bases from J, with 13 bases between. Looked up from germline, CDR1 is DFQATT and CDR2 is SNEGSKA (reference sequence). In nucleotides, the CDR3 is TGCAGTGCTGAGGATACAGGGAACGAGCAGTACTTC. Translation: CSAEDTGNEQYF.

The rearrangement links TRBV6-2 or TRBV6-3 to TRBJ2-7; 8 bases line up with TRBD2. The V gene end was trimmed by 4 bases and the J gene end by 2 bases; junction bases not matched to a gene: 7. CDR3 size: 15 residues. From germline, CDR1 is MNHEY and CDR2 SVGEGT. CDR3 DNA sequence: TGTGCCAGCAGTTCCGGGGGAGCGGGGGCCTACGAGCAGTACTTC. Its protein is CASSSGGAGAYEQYF.

This clonotype was seen ten or more times. J is TRBJ2-7 and V is TRBV20-1; D is ambiguous. Trimming removed 3 bases from V and 4 bases from J, with 16 bases in between. The CDR3 length is 14 residues. Germline values: CDR1 DFQATT, CDR2 SNEGSKA (reference sequence). The CDR3 DNA is TGCAGTGCTAGTGAATCAAGAATGCTGTACGAGCAGTACTTC. Residues: CSASESRMLYEQYF.

Here the CDR3 reads CATVTRELLQIEDYGYTF. CDR3 nucleotides: TGCGCCACCGTAACCAGGGAGCTCTTACAGATCGAGGACTATGGCTACACCTTC. V usage is TRBV5-1 and J usage is TRBJ1-2; TRBD1 is a possible D gene (5 bases). This CDR3 contains 18 residues. With 9 bases removed from V and 3 bases from J, the gap between germline ends came to 30 bases. CDR1 and CDR2 from the germline V gene are SGHRS and YFSETQ.

This chain links TRBV5-1 with TRBJ2-7; possibly TRBD2 for D (5 bases). Per the germline V gene, CDR1 is SGHRS and CDR2 is YFSETQ. This CDR3 comprises 15 residues. V was shortened by 0 bases and J by 7 bases, with 17 bases between the two germline ends. The CDR3 DNA reads as TGCGCCAGCAGCTTGGATTCTGGTGGGCCGGGAGAGCAGTACTTC. As protein: CASSLDSGGPGEQYF. Together with reference TRBV5-1 and TRBJ2-7, the CDR3 gives the full variable domain: KAGVTQTPRYLIKTRGQQVTLSCSPISGHRSVSWYQQTPGQGLQFLFEYFSETQRNKGNFPGRFSGRQFSNSRSEMNVSTLELGDSALYLCASSLDSGGPGEQYFGPGTRLTVT.

The chain's CDR3 is CSVDFGGSSYNEQFF. The CDR3 DNA reads as TGCAGCGTTGACTTCGGGGGGAGCTCCTACAATGAGCAGTTCTTC. The chain recombines TRBV29-1 with TRBJ2-1; 7 bases line up with TRBD2. In germline, CDR1 is SQVTM, CDR2 ANQGSEA. Losses at the gene ends were 3 bases for V and 0 bases for J; bases not matched to a gene: 5. The CDR3 is 15 residues long.

The rearrangement joins TRBV28 to TRBJ2-7; the match to TRBD2 covers 11 bases. Germline trimming cut 7 bases from V and 4 bases from J; bases unmatched to any gene: 15. The CDR3 extends over 17 amino acids. Germline assignment: CDR1 MDHEN and CDR2 SYDVKM. CDR3: CASTNVGLGTSGYEQYF. The CDR3 bases are TGTGCCAGCACAAATGTGGGATTAGGGACTAGCGGTTACGAGCAGTACTTC.

The V and J genes are TRBV7-2 and TRBJ1-2; TRBD1 might be the D (5 bases). Trimming shortened V by 5 bases and J by 3 bases, and 13 bases separated the two germline ends. The CDR3 loop spans 14 amino acids. Germline V CDR1 and CDR2: SGHTA, FQGNSA. The CDR3 sequence: CASSRARDYYGYTF. CDR3 sequence (DNA): TGTGCCAGCAGCAGAGCCAGGGACTACTATGGCTACACCTTC. The full variable domain, with the rest looked up from reference TRBV7-2 and TRBJ1-2, is GAGVSQSPSNKVTEKGKDVELRCDPISGHTALYWYRQSLGQGLEFLIYFQGNSAPDKSGLPSDRFSAERTGGSVSTLTIQRTQQEDSAVYLCASSRARDYYGYTFGSGTRLTVV.

At least ten counts were recorded for this clonotype. The chain couples TRBV29-1 to TRBJ1-5; a possible D gene is TRBD1 (5 bases). The CDR3 is made up of 14 amino acids. Trimming pared 3 bases from V and 5 bases from J, leaving 14 bases between. Germline CDR1 reads SQVTM; CDR2 reads ANQGSEA. The CDR3 loop is CSVDPGIRDQPQHF. The CDR3 nucleotides are TGCAGCGTTGATCCAGGGATTAGGGATCAGCCCCAGCATTTT.

This clonotype was recorded many times. The CDR3 DNA is TGTGCCAGCAGCTTCGGAGTCTACGAGCAGTACTTC. As protein: CASSFGVYEQYF. The J gene is TRBJ2-7, the V gene TRBV11-2; D gene unclear. CDR1 is SGHAT and CDR2 is FQNNGV in the germline V gene. This CDR3 contains 12 residues. V was pared by 3 bases and J by 3 bases, with 6 bases between.

V is TRBV9 and J is TRBJ2-1; no clear D. Trimming took 4 bases from V and 8 from J, leaving 28 bases between them. Per germline, CDR1 SGDLS and CDR2 YYNGEE. CDR3 size: 18 residues. The CDR3 loop is CASSPRSTSLPRIDEQFF. The CDR3 nucleotides are TGTGCCAGCAGCCCGAGATCGACCAGTTTACCTAGGATCGATGAGCAGTTCTTC.

The chain couples TRBV7-2 to TRBJ2-2; D remains ambiguous. The CDR3 has 13 amino acids. Trimming took 4 bases from V and 3 from J, leaving 6 bases between them. Germline V gene sequence: CDR1 SGHTA, CDR2 FQGNSA. DNA for the CDR3: TGTGCCAGCAGCTCGAGTCACACCGGGGAGCTGTTTTTT. This gives the protein CASSSSHTGELFF.

The chain uses TRBV20-1 and TRBJ1-3, with TRBD1 as a possible D gene (6 bases). CDR3 size: 13 residues. Trimming left V 5 bases short and J 7 bases short, with 15 bases between. Germline CDR1 DFQATT, CDR2 SNEGSKA (reference sequence). The CDR3 DNA sequence: TGCAGTGCTCCTACAGGGTCGGGGAACACCATATATTTT. It specifies CSAPTGSGNTIYF.